This TCR beta chain was observed in a study of blood T cell repertoires in COVID-19. Study background: Samples of COVID-19 (acute and convalescent) were obtained from the United States, Italy and Spain. In each case, the material was cDNA or gDNA derived from T cells, B-cell-depleted T cells, or PBMCs.

This clone was recorded only once. The authors' processing: Reference gene primer amplification yielded estimated nucleated cell counts. Sequencing was performed with immunoSEQ multiplex PCR; in TCRdb, only in-frame clones are kept and a portion is missing. The V and J calls and the clone size are those of that table, but D and trimming were determined from the DNA. The profile shows approximately 290,000 clones, more than 85% of them singletons. CDR3 length: 14 amino acids. Germline V CDR1 and CDR2: LNHDA, SQIVND (reference sequence). V was trimmed by 3 bases and J by 6 bases, leaving 14 bases between them.

The sample was peripheral blood. This rearrangement joins TRBV19 to TRBJ1-2; the D gene is possibly TRBD1 (5 bases). The sequence was collected from a young man with acute or convalescent COVID-19. The CDR3 protein is CASSMEGRRNGYTF. The CDR3 coding sequence is TGTGCCAGTAGTATGGAGGGGCGGAGAAATGGCTACACCTTC.